These T cell receptor beta chains were read from a single sample in a study of T cells in Graves' hyperthyroidism and ophthalmopathy. TCRdb fed the multiplex PCR reads into MiXCR, producing one record per CDR3 protein. The table has about 560,000 distinct CDR3 sequences, approximately 15% seen once. Sequencing was carried out using blood. The receptors were sampled from a woman younger than 30 with Graves' hyperthyroidism. Both conserved end residues are part of each CDR3. A D gene is named only where the DNA matches it firmly. Clone size is given for some rows only: seen once, a few or many times, or a class if the clone is expanded.

>few|17|TRBJ2-3|TRBV28|TRBD1
CASSLEGQGRSTDTQYF
TGTGCCAGCAGTTTGGAGGGACAGGGAAGGAGCACAGATACGCAGTATTTT
>-|20|TRBJ1-5|TRBV4-2|TRBD1
CASSQDPTGGYWGVNQPQHF
TGTGCCAGCAGCCAAGATCCCACAGGGGGCTATTGGGGTGTCAATCAGCCCCAGCATTTT
>many|20|TRBJ2-3|TRBV2|TRBD2
CASSTPLTSGTPSSTDTQYF
TGTGCCAGCAGCACCCCTCTGACTAGCGGGACCCCTTCGAGCACAGATACGCAGTATTTT
>few|13|TRBJ2-3|TRBV12-5|-
CASGLGRTDTQYF
TGTGCTAGTGGTTTGGGAAGGACAGATACGCAGTATTTT
>many|15|TRBJ2-7|TRBV2|-
CASSETSQGSYEQYF
TGTGCCAGCAGTGAAACTAGTCAGGGGAGTTACGAGCAGTACTTC
>-|15|TRBJ2-5|TRBV12-5|-
CASGLGFHGQETQYF
TGTGCTAGTGGTTTGGGCTTCCATGGTCAAGAGACCCAGTACTTC
>many|17|TRBJ2-5|TRBV20-1|TRBD1
CSARGLRDRGPQETQYF
TGCAGTGCTAGAGGTCTTAGGGACAGGGGGCCCCAAGAGACCCAGTACTTC
>few|15|TRBJ2-5|TRBV24-1|-
CATSDPDRYQETQYF
TGTGCCACCAGTGATCCCGACAGGTACCAAGAGACCCAGTACTTC
>-|15|TRBJ2-7|TRBV3-1|-
CASGDFRTAQEAQYF
TGTGCCAGCGGCGACTTTCGTACGGCCCAAGAGGCCCAGTACTTC
>many|15|TRBJ2-6|TRBV12-3/TRBV12-4|-
CASSGGYGGANVLTF
TGTGCCAGCAGTGGTGGCTACGGTGGGGCCAACGTCCTGACTTTC
>many|14|TRBJ2-1|TRBV7-6|TRBD2
CASSLATSGSEQFF
TGTGCCAGCAGCTTAGCGACTAGCGGGAGTGAGCAGTTCTTC
>once|16|TRBJ2-3|TRBV19|-
CASSIESLSSTDTQYF
TGTGCCAGTAGTATAGAGAGCCTCTCTAGCACAGATACGCAGTATTTT
>-|21|TRBJ2-2|TRBV28|TRBD2
CASSLGSSPIPSGSWSEELFF
TGTGCCAGCAGTTTAGGCAGCTCACCTATACCTAGCGGGAGTTGGTCCGAGGAGCTGTTTTTT
>-|11|TRBJ2-1|TRBV24-1|-
CATSERALLFF
TGTGCCACCAGTGAGAGGGCCCTTTTGTTCTTC
>many|13|TRBJ1-2|TRBV28|-
CASSLSQNYGYTF
TGTGCCAGCAGTTTATCCCAGAACTATGGCTACACCTTC
>many|14|TRBJ2-7|TRBV2|TRBD2
CASSERERYYEQYF
TGTGCCAGCAGTGAGCGGGAGCGTTACTACGAGCAGTACTTC
>few|18|TRBJ2-5|TRBV20-1|TRBD2
CSARDPNTGLAFGETQYF
TGCAGTGCTAGAGATCCCAACACGGGACTAGCGTTTGGAGAGACCCAGTACTTC
>-|15|TRBJ2-3|TRBV7-2|-
CASSLDGGNTDTQYF
TGTGCCAGCAGCTTAGACGGAGGCAACACAGATACGCAGTATTTT
>-|15|TRBJ2-3|TRBV12-3/TRBV12-4|TRBD2
CASRITSGGPHTQYF
TGTGCCAGCAGAATCACTAGCGGGGGGCCACATACGCAGTATTTT
>many|13|TRBJ2-7|TRBV20-1|-
CSATQGRGFEQYF
TGCAGTGCTACACAGGGACGAGGTTTCGAGCAGTACTTC
>-|12|TRBJ1-3|TRBV20-1|-
CSATYSGNTIYF
TGCAGTGCAACATACTCTGGAAACACCATATATTTT
>many|16|TRBJ2-4|TRBV12-3/TRBV12-4|-
CASSLSSGVAKNIQYF
TGTGCCAGCAGTTTAAGTTCGGGGGTAGCCAAAAACATTCAGTACTTC
>many|15|TRBJ1-2|TRBV2|-
CASSEDRRGGYGYTF
TGTGCCAGCAGTGAAGACCGTAGGGGCGGCTATGGCTACACCTTC
>many|14|TRBJ2-3|TRBV7-6|TRBD2
CASSESGSGDTQYF
TGTGCCAGCAGCGAGAGCGGGAGCGGAGATACGCAGTATTTT
>few|15|TRBJ2-7|TRBV7-2|TRBD2
CASSPSAGGSSEQYF
TGTGCCAGCAGCCCATCAGCGGGGGGCTCTTCCGAGCAGTACTTC
>few|18|TRBJ2-7|TRBV13|TRBD2
CASSPTAKASGRPYEQYF
TGTGCCAGCAGCCCAACGGCCAAGGCTAGCGGGAGGCCCTACGAGCAGTACTTC
>-|14|TRBJ2-2|TRBV7-7|TRBD1
CASSDQQGTGELFF
TGTGCTAGCAGCGATCAACAGGGGACCGGGGAGCTGTTTTTT
>few|14|TRBJ2-5|TRBV3-1|TRBD1
CASSLQDREETQYF
TGTGCCAGCAGCCTCCAAGACAGGGAAGAGACCCAGTACTTC
>many|14|TRBJ1-1|TRBV18|-
CASSLQPEDTEAFF
TGTGCCAGCTCACTCCAGCCCGAGGACACTGAAGCTTTCTTT
>few|14|TRBJ1-1|TRBV6-1|-
CASRIPARGTEAFF
TGTGCCAGCAGGATCCCCGCCAGGGGCACTGAAGCTTTCTTT
>many|14|TRBJ2-7|TRBV2|TRBD1
CASSAGQGAREQYF
TGTGCCAGCAGTGCGGGACAGGGGGCGCGAGAGCAGTACTTC
>-|17|TRBJ2-3|TRBV5-6|TRBD1
CASSLLTGTGSTDTQYF
TGTGCCAGCAGCCTGCTCACCGGGACAGGGAGCACAGATACGCAGTATTTT
>many|12|TRBJ2-7|TRBV20-1|-
CSAKGTGWEQYF
TGCAGTGCTAAAGGGACGGGTTGGGAGCAGTACTTC
>few|14|TRBJ2-7|TRBV7-9|TRBD2
CASSFRTSRYEQYF
TGTGCCAGCAGCTTCAGGACTAGCAGATACGAGCAGTACTTC
>many|15|TRBJ2-7|TRBV12-3/TRBV12-4|-
CASSPQRAKSYEQYF
TGTGCCAGCAGTCCACAGCGGGCTAAGTCCTACGAGCAGTACTTC
>many|14|TRBJ2-7|TRBV11-3|-
CASSTQLGFYEQYF
TGTGCCAGCAGCACCCAACTTGGTTTCTACGAGCAGTACTTC
>few|16|TRBJ2-7|TRBV27|-
CASSLSSSGQPYEQYF
TGTGCCAGCAGTTTATCGTCCAGCGGGCAACCCTACGAGCAGTACTTC
>-|11|TRBJ1-6|TRBV2|-
CASNVEQPLHF
TGTGCCAGCAATGTGGAGCAACCCCTCCACTTT
>-|12|TRBJ2-5|TRBV20-1|-
CSARDPIETQYF
TGCAGTGCTAGAGATCCTATAGAGACCCAGTACTTC
>few|13|TRBJ2-5|TRBV24-1|-
CATSVPGPGAQYF
TGTGCCACCAGTGTACCGGGACCGGGGGCCCAGTACTTC
>many|13|TRBJ2-7|TRBV7-9|-
CASSLYNTYEQYF
TGTGCCAGCAGCTTATATAATACTTACGAGCAGTACTTC
>-|13|TRBJ2-7|TRBV29-1|-
CSAKPSGNYEQYF
TGCAGCGCCAAACCCTCGGGTAACTACGAGCAGTACTTC
>many|16|TRBJ2-3|TRBV28|-
CASSRGGAGGTDTQYF
TGTGCCAGCAGCCGAGGGGGGGCCGGAGGCACAGATACGCAGTATTTT
>few|14|TRBJ2-7|TRBV27|-
CASRRDLGSYGQYF
TGTGCCAGCAGACGGGACCTGGGGTCCTACGGGCAGTACTTC
>many|13|TRBJ2-3|TRBV5-1|-
CASSRGESDTQYF
TGCGCCAGCAGCCGGGGCGAGTCAGATACGCAGTATTTT
>once|13|TRBJ2-7|TRBV10-3|-
CAISERETDEQYF
TGTGCCATCAGTGAGCGGGAGACCGACGAGCAGTACTTC
>-|14|TRBJ2-7|TRBV10-3|TRBD1
CAIGRERGQYEQYF
TGTGCCATCGGAAGGGAGAGGGGGCAGTACGAGCAGTACTTC